A single T cell receptor beta chain is shown here with its context. Its antigen is unknown. Germline V lookup: CDR1 SQVTM, CDR2 ANQGSEA. The CDR3 length is 15 residues. J lost 4 bases, V lost 0 bases, and 6 bases had no gene match. Amplification used 60 Vbeta primers and 13 Jbeta primers. In the original workflow: In a later analysis, about 9.9 million of 75 million to 85 million unique beta chains occurred in at least two donors. Measured with immunoSEQ multiplex PCR; TCRdb has only the in-frame clones, and not every one. V and J calls and clone size are given by that table; D and trimming were obtained from the DNA. The data hold 200,000 to 250,000 clones, with 75% to 85% observed a single time. The source of the sample is a study of cytomegalovirus exposure and HLA in healthy donors. Study-wide context: Sequencing of 150 million to 200 million T cells in an earlier analysis found around 100 million unique TCR beta sequences.

The study, taken as a whole, reports: According to the study, 180 or so TCR beta chains were cytomegalovirus-associated. Rare sequences made up most TCRs, while some public TCRs were found in many donors.

The chain joins TRBV29-1 to TRBJ2-1; 7 bases match TRBD1. The sample comprised PBMCs. The TCR originated in a woman aged 40 to 50 in good health and CMV-seronegative. The DNA of the CDR3 is TGCAGCGTTGAAGATCCCGAGGGGGCGTACAATGAGCAGTTCTTC. Its translation: CSVEDPEGAYNEQFF.